This T cell receptor beta chain was retrieved from a study of CD8 T cells in ankylosing spondylitis (dated by TCRdb to the late 2010s). Context from the whole study: To find TCR variants linked to disease, the study profiled T cell receptor beta repertoires in ankylosing spondylitis patients and healthy donors. The full study cohort was made up of approximately 24 ankylosing spondylitis patients and 108 healthy donors. Samples of peripheral blood were taken, and for ankylosing spondylitis patients, synovial fluid was collected as well. Results and caveats for the whole study, not just this receptor: Some motif variants were previously reported in synovial fluid and blood of reactive arthritis patients, suggesting common disease-initiation mechanisms. A CD8+ phenotype was shown by the disease-linked clones, which were found at relatively low frequencies in peripheral blood. A TCR beta motif of eight highly homologous amino acid variants appeared characteristic of blood from ankylosing spondylitis patients. According to the report, matched synovial fluid samples from ankylosing spondylitis patients were significantly enriched for the disease-linked clones.

The V end gives up 4 bases and the J end 6 bases, leaving 8 bases in the junction not matched to a gene. From the germline V gene, CDR1 is LGHNA and CDR2 is YNFKEQ. The CDR3, from cysteine to phenylalanine, totals 15 residues. Of all the DNA, just the CDR3 is kept, 45 bases in frame from base 1. About this clonotype itself: Its antigen has not been determined. No much larger clone exists at a distance of one base, and base qualities are not known.

The instrument given in TCRdb is Illumina HiSeq 2500. TCR beta libraries were prepared by quantitative 5'-RACE with molecular barcodes. Processing in the source paper ran as follows. A new computational method based on a probabilistic model of VDJ rearrangement was used to identify disease-linked TCR variants. TCRdb reworked the public reads: Q25 trimming with fastp, MiXCR clone assembly, productive beta chains retained. One record per CDR3 amino acid sequence lists the most common genes and DNA. The V and J calls shown here were made by TCRdb, not taken from the authors' results. For this sample there are just under 550,000 distinct CDR3 sequences; 9.5% to 15% appear just once. The leading ten clones occupy around 7% of the sample.

The origin of this receptor is a male donor with ankylosing spondylitis. Sequenced material: blood, either unsorted or a sorted T cell fraction (not recorded which). The receptor chain draws on TRBV4-2 and TRBJ2-1; 8 nucleotides in the junction match TRBD1. The sequenced DNA: TGTGCCAGCAGCCCGGGACAGGTTCCCGTCAATGAGCAGTTCTTC. This yields the protein CASSPGQVPVNEQFF.